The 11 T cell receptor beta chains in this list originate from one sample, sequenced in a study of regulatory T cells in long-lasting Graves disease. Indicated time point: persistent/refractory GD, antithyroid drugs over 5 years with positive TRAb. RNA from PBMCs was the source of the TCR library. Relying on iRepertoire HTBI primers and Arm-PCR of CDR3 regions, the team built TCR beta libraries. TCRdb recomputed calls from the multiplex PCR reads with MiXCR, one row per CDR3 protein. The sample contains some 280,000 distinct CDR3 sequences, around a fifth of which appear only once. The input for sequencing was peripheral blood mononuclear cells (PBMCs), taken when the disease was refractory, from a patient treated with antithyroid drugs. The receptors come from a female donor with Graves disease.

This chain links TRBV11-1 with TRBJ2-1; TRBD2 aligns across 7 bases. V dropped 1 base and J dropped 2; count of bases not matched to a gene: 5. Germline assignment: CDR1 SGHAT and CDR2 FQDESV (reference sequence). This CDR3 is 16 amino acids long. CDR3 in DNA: TGTGCCAGCAGCTTAGTTACTAGCGTCACCTACAATGAGCAGTTCTTC. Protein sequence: CASSLVTSVTYNEQFF.

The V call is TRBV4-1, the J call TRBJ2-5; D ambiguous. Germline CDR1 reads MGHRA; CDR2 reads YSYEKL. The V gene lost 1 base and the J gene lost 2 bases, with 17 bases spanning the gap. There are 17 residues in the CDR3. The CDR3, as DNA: TGCGCCAGCAGCCAAGTCAGACCCAAAATTTCGCAAGAGACCCAGTACTTC. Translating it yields CASSQVRPKISQETQYF.

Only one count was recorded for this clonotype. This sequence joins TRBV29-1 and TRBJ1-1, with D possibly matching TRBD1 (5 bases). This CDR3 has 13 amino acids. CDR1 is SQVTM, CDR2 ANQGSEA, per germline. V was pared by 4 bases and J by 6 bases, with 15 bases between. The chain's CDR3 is CSVVPGFSAEAFF. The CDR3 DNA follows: TGCAGCGTTGTACCAGGGTTTAGCGCTGAAGCTTTCTTT.

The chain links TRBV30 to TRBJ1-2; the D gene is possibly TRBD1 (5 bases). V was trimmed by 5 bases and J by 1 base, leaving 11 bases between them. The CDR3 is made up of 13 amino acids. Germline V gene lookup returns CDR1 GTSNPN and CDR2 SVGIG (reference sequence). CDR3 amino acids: CAWWAGSNYGYTF. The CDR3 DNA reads TGTGCCTGGTGGGCAGGGAGTAACTATGGCTACACCTTC.

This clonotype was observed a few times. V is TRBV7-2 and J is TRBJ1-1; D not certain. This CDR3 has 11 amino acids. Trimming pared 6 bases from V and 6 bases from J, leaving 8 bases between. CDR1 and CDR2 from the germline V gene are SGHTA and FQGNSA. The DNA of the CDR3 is TGTGCCAGCAGTTCCAAGGCTGAAGCTTTCTTT. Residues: CASSSKAEAFF.

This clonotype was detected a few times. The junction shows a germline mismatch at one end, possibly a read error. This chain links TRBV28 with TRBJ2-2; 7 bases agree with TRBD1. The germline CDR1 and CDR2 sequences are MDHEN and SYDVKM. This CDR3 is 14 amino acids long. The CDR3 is CASRQGTETGELVF. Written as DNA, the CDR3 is TGTGCCAGCAGACAGGGGACCGAGACCGGGGAGCTGGTTTTT.

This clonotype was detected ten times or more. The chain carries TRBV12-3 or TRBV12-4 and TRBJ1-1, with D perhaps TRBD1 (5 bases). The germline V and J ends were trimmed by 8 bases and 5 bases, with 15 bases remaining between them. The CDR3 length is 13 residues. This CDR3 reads CASGTAGLTEAFF. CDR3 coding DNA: TGTGCCAGCGGCACTGCAGGGTTGACTGAAGCTTTCTTT.

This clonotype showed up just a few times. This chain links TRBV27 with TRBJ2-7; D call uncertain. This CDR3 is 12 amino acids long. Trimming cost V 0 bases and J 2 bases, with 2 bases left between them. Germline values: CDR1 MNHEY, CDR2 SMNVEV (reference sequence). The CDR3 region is CASSLSTYEQYF. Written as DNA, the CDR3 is TGTGCCAGCAGTTTATCGACCTACGAGCAGTACTTC.

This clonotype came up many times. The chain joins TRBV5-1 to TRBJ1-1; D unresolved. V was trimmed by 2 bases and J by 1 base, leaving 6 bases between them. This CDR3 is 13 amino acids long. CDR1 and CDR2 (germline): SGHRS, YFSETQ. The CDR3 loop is CASSFEANTEAFF. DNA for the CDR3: TGCGCCAGCAGCTTCGAGGCGAACACTGAAGCTTTCTTT.

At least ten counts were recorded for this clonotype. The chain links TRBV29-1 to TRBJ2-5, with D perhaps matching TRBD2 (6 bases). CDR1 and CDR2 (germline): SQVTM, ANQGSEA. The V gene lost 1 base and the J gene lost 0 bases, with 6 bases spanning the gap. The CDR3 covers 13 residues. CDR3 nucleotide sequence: TGCAGCGTTGAAGGCGGGGACCAAGAGACCCAGTACTTC. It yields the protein CSVEGGDQETQYF.

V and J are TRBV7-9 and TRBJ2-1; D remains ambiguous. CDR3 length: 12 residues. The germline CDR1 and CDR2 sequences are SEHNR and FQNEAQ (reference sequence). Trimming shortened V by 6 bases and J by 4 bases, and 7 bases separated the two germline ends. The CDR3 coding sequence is TGTGCCAGCAGACCAGAGTACAATGAGCAGTTCTTC. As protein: CASRPEYNEQFF.